This T cell receptor beta chain is from a study of T cells after yellow fever vaccination (dated by TCRdb to the late 2010s). Notes on the research overall: Libraries from fractions with low cell numbers were prepared with the SMART-Seq v4 Ultra Low Input RNA kit. To follow T-cell clones before and after both primary and booster YFV17D yellow fever vaccination, bulk TCR alpha and beta repertoires underwent longitudinal sequencing. The cohort comprised two healthy male donors, one aged 18 to 30 and one aged 30 to 40 years. Blood was collected at multiple timepoints before and after primary and secondary immunization, and bulk PBMC replicates and cell subsets were isolated.

Ten or more counts support this clonotype. Its antigen target is currently unknown. No much larger clonotype is one base removed from it; base qualities were not supplied. TCR cDNA was synthesized by 5'RACE template switching, through which a universal primer site and unique molecular identifiers were introduced. Priming for cDNA synthesis came from both the TCR alpha and TCR beta constant segments. Libraries were amplified in two PCR steps, with sample barcodes and sequencing adapters added in the second step. Libraries were sequenced on Illumina HiSeq 2500 (2x100 bp) or NovaSeq (2x150 bp). Turning to the authors' computational methods: MIGEC was used to demultiplex reads and collapse the reads into UMI consensus sequences, and MiXCR was used for V(D)J alignment. Using edgeR on replicate PBMC samples, clonotypes were called vaccine-responding if FDR was below 0.01 and the log2 fold change was above 5 up to day 15. Bulk clonotypes were assigned CD4 or CD8 identity according to which sequenced CD4 or CD8 repertoire held them at higher abundance. TCRdb reran the public reads through fastp at Q25 and MiXCR, keeping productive beta chains. Identical CDR3 proteins give one entry, which carries the most common genes and DNA. For this entry, the V and J calls and clone size follow TCRdb and not the study's own pipeline. The sample records under 95,000 distinct CDR3 sequences, about 7.7% of which are singletons. Roughly 29% of the sample rests with the top ten.

Study-wide findings and limitations: Most clones expanded after primary vaccination (about 96% of CD4 and roughly 91% of CD8) were re-detected after the booster, suggesting that broad memory maintenance occurred. Compared with the primary T-cell response, the secondary T-cell response was weaker but faster, peaking on day 5 rather than day 15. FACS-sorted repertoires could contain abundant contaminating clonotypes from the bulk population, so computational filtering was required. A small fraction of clonotypes appeared in both the CD4 and CD8 compartments, likely as a result of convergent recombination. The study included only two donors, which limits how far the findings can be generalized.

Taken with the paper, the label for treatment or condition translates to: live attenuated yellow fever vaccine strain. A standard Ficoll-Paque protocol was used to isolate PBMCs from peripheral blood. Dynabeads CD4 and CD8 positive selection kits were used to isolate CD4 and CD8 T-cell fractions. TriZol was used to extract RNA from bulk PBMCs, from CD4 and CD8 fractions, and from dextramer-positive and dextramer-negative fractions. The cysteine opens and the phenylalanine closes a CDR3 of 14 amino acids. Only the CDR3 portion is preserved as DNA: 42 bases, with reading frame beginning at the first base. V is cut back by 0 bases and J by 7 bases, with 5 bases in the junction unmatched. CDR1 and CDR2 were assigned from the germline V gene as MNHEY and SVGAGI.

This receptor was taken from a man aged 18 to 29 who received the YFV17D yellow fever vaccine. The chain uses TRBV6-5 and TRBJ1-1; the junction holds 7 bases that match TRBD1. The material sequenced was CD8+ T cells sorted from PBMCs, taken more than 8 days after the first yellow fever vaccination. DNA sequence: TGTGCCAGCAGTTACTCAGGGCCAGGGGGTGAAGCTTTCTTT. Translated, this is CASSYSGPGGEAFF.